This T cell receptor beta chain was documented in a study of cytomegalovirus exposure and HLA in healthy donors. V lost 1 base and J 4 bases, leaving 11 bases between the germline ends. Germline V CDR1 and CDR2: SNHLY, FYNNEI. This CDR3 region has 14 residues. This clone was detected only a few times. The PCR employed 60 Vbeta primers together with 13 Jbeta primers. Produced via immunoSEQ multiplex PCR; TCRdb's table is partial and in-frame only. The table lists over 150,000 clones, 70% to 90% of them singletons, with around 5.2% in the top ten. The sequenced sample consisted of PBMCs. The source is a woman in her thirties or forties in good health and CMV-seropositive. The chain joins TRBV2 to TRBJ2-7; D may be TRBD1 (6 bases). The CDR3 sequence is CASSEVGADYEQYF. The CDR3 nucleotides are TGTGCCAGCAGTGAAGTGGGGGCAGATTACGAGCAGTACTTC.